This T cell receptor beta chain originates from a study of regulatory T cells in long-lasting Graves disease. General study results and limits: Among samples with persistent disease, TRBV28, TRBJ1-2 and TRBJ2-5 were favored.

The germline V gene encodes CDR1 MDHEN and CDR2 SYDVKM. The CDR3 extends over 12 amino acids. Trimming cost V 7 bases and J 7 bases; bases outside gene matches: 4. Construction of TCR beta libraries relied on iRepertoire HTBI primers and on Arm-PCR targeting CDR3 regions. As handled by the study authors: Samples collectively showed approximately 62 TRBV and more than 11 TRBJ segments. TCRdb recomputed calls from the multiplex PCR reads with MiXCR, one row per CDR3 protein. The authors' filters were not applied to this entry. The profile shows about 210,000 distinct CDR3 sequences, approximately 19% of them singletons. This clonotype was detected ten times or more. Its antigen is currently unknown. Time point specified: newly diagnosed GD, antithyroid drugs for less than 3 months. RNA extracted from PBMCs served as the sequencing template. These records were also assigned to another study, of T cells in Graves' hyperthyroidism and ophthalmopathy.

This clonotype was obtained from a woman aged 25 to 39 with Graves disease. This chain joins TRBV28 and TRBJ1-1; 9 nucleotides align to TRBD1. The sequencing used peripheral blood mononuclear cells (PBMCs), collected at new diagnosis, from a patient treated with antithyroid drugs. Here the CDR3 DNA reads TGTGCCAGCACCCCGGGACAGGGTGAAGCTTTCTTT. It yields the protein CASTPGQGEAFF.